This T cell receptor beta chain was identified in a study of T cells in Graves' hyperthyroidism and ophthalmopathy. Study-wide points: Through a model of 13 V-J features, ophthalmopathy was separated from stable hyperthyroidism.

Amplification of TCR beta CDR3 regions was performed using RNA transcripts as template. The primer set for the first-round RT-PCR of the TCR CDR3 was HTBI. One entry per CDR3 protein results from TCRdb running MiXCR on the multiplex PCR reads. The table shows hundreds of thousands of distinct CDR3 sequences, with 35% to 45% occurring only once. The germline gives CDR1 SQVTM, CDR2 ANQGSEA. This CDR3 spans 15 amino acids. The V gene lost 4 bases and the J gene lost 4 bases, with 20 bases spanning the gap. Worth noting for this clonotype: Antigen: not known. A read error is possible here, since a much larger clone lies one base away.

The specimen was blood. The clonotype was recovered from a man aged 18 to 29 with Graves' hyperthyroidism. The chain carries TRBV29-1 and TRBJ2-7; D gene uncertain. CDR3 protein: CSVGDATRGRYEQYF. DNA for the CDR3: TGCAGCGTTGGAGATGCGACTCGAGGCCGGTACGAGCAGTACTTC.